One and the same sample provided the 21 T cell receptor beta chains below, sequenced in a study of blood T cell repertoires in COVID-19. Some clones are missing from TCRdb's copy, which holds only in-frame ones; the method was immunoSEQ multiplex PCR. Here the sample spans approximately 290,000 clones, about 85% being singletons. Material for sequencing was peripheral blood. The origin of the receptors is a human donor with COVID-19, enrolled during active disease. The donor label of this sample is uncertain.

This rearrangement joins TRBV3-1 (or the pseudogene TRBV3-2) to TRBJ1-1, with no clear D. Trimming left V 1 base short and J 2 bases short, with 11 bases between. Per germline, CDR1 LGHDT and CDR2 YNNKEL (reference sequence). There are 15 residues in the CDR3. CDR3 coding DNA: TGTGCCAGCAGCCAAGTGGGTCGGGGAAACACTGAAGCTTTCTTT. Residues: CASSQVGRGNTEAFF.

Here the CDR3 reads CASSLGTGAGQPQHF. DNA of the CDR3: TGTGCCAGCAGCTTAGGAACAGGGGCGGGTCAGCCCCAGCATTTT. The rearrangement joins TRBV7-9 to TRBJ1-5; 7 bases match TRBD1. V was clipped by 1 base and J by 6 bases; unmatched bases: 6. CDR3 length: 15 residues. CDR1 and CDR2 (germline): SEHNR, FQNEAQ (reference sequence).

The chain is built from TRBV5-4 and TRBJ1-2; perhaps TRBD1 as D (5 bases). Germline V lookup: CDR1 SGHNT, CDR2 YYREEE (reference sequence). V lost 4 bases and J lost 2, with 9 bases in between. The CDR3 is 13 residues long. The CDR3 here is CASSRAGNYGYTF. DNA for the CDR3: TGTGCCAGCAGCCGGGCAGGGAACTATGGCTACACCTTC.

The table lists this clone with a count of one. The V call is TRBV11-2, the J call TRBJ2-7; a possible D gene is TRBD2 (5 bases). The CDR3 contains 15 residues. The germline V gene has CDR1 SGHAT and CDR2 FQNNGV. The V end lost 0 bases, the J end lost 3 bases, and 12 bases lay between the germline ends. CDR3 DNA: TGTGCCAGCAGCTTAGAGGCTAGCCTCCTCTACGAGCAGTACTTC. It encodes CASSLEASLLYEQYF.

The genes are TRBV15 and TRBJ1-2; D remains ambiguous. The CDR3 runs to 16 residues. Trimming took off 1 base at V and 5 bases at J, with 17 bases between the two ends. Germline CDR1 LNHNV, CDR2 YYDKDF (reference sequence). As DNA, the CDR3 is TGTGCCACCAGCAGAGGCGGGGATTCAGACCGGTATGGCTACACCTTC. Translation gives CATSRGGDSDRYGYTF.

The chain couples TRBV29-1 to TRBJ1-1; TRBD1 might be the D (5 bases). Deletions cut 4 bases from V and 1 base from J, with 10 bases between. The CDR3 runs to 13 residues. Germline V CDR1 and CDR2: SQVTM, ANQGSEA. This chain's CDR3 is CSVVVGQNTEAFF. The CDR3 DNA is TGCAGCGTTGTTGTGGGGCAGAACACTGAAGCTTTCTTT. Complete variable domain (other parts from reference TRBV29-1 and TRBJ1-1): SAVISQKPSRDICQRGTSLTIQCQVDSQVTMMFWYRQQPGQSLTLIATANQGSEATYESGFVIDKFPISRPNLTFSTLTVSNMSPEDSSIYLCSVVVGQNTEAFFGQGTRLTVV.

The chain recombines TRBV19 with TRBJ2-3; D is perhaps TRBD2 (5 bases). V was shortened by 7 bases and J by 4 bases, with 9 bases between the two germline ends. The length of the CDR3 is 12 residues. Germline CDR1 LNHDA, CDR2 SQIVND (reference sequence). CDR3 sequence: CASTGGADTQYF. In nucleotides, the CDR3 is TGTGCCAGTACCGGAGGTGCAGATACGCAGTATTTT.

With regard to this clone: Different DNA sequences within this sample yield the same CDR3. Here the CDR3 DNA reads TGTGCCAGCAGCCCCGACAGAGTCTATGGCTACACCTTC. It is translated as CASSPDRVYGYTF. V and J are TRBV12-3 or TRBV12-4 and TRBJ1-2, with D possibly being TRBD1 (5 bases). V lost 6 bases and J 4 bases, leaving 12 bases between the germline ends. CDR3 length equals 13 residues.

V gene TRBV11-3 combines with J gene TRBJ2-5, with TRBD1 as a possible D gene (6 bases). The CDR3 totals 16 residues. CDR1 SGHNT and CDR2 YENEEA come from the germline V gene. The V and J ends lost 5 bases and 1 base respectively, with 17 bases between them. The CDR3 nucleotides read TGTGCCAGCAGCCCCCGGACAGCCGGCTTCCAAGAGACCCAGTACTTC. Translated, it gives CASSPRTAGFQETQYF.

The chain carries TRBV5-1 and TRBJ1-2, with TRBD1 matching over 10 bases. CDR1 is SGHRS, CDR2 YFSETQ, per germline. This CDR3 has 15 amino acids. V was pared by 4 bases and J by 8 bases, with 11 bases of the junction left unmatched. The CDR3, as DNA: TGCGCCAGCAGCCCAACTACCGGACAGGGGGAAGGCTACACCTTC. Residues: CASSPTTGQGEGYTF.

This chain links TRBV28 with TRBJ1-5; the match to TRBD1 covers 7 bases. Trimming took 6 bases from V and 6 from J; bases not matched to a gene: 11. The CDR3 has 15 amino acids. Germline CDR1 reads MDHEN; CDR2 reads SYDVKM. CDR3 bases: TGTGCCAGCAGACCCGGGGGGGAGGGGGCTCAGCCCCAGCATTTT. Encoded protein: CASRPGGEGAQPQHF.

The V gene is TRBV24-1, the J gene TRBJ2-1; TRBD2 agrees at 7 bases. The germline V gene encodes CDR1 KGHDR and CDR2 SFDVKD. There are 14 residues in the CDR3. Trimming removed 6 bases from V and 9 bases from J; junction bases left unmatched: 10. The CDR3 DNA reads TGTGCCACCAGTCCCCGGACTAGAGGTAGTGAGCAGTTCTTC. This translates into CATSPRTRGSEQFF.

J is TRBJ1-2 and V is TRBV19, with 7 positions matching TRBD1. V shed 4 bases and J 6 bases; nucleotides not matched to a gene: 8. Looked up from germline, CDR1 is LNHDA and CDR2 is SQIVND (reference sequence). The CDR3 covers 14 residues. The CDR3 region has the DNA TGTGCCAGTAGTAGACAGGGTGCCGGTGATGGCTACACCTTC. It codes for CASSRQGAGDGYTF.

The chain uses TRBV19 and TRBJ1-5; D may be TRBD1 (5 bases). Germline CDR1 reads LNHDA; CDR2 reads SQIVND (reference sequence). Deletions cut 4 bases from V and 7 bases from J, with 14 bases between. The CDR3 covers 14 residues. CDR3 sequence (DNA): TGTGCCAGTAGTAGCGGGACGGCCTGGCAGCCCCAGCATTTT. Amino acid sequence: CASSSGTAWQPQHF.

The chain uses TRBV21-1 and TRBJ2-2; TRBD2 was called by the table and not checked on the DNA. TRBV21-1 is designated a pseudogene. This CDR3 region has 21 residues. CDR3 nucleotide sequence: TGTGCCAGCAGCAAAGAGGGCAGGATTGGACTAGCGGGAGTTGGAACCGGGGAGCTGTTTTTT. Translating gives CASSKEGRIGLAGVGTGELFF.

The chain combines TRBV30 with TRBJ1-1; 7 bases match TRBD1. Germline trimming cut 2 bases from V and 3 bases from J; bases unmatched to any gene: 9. The CDR3 is 15 residues long. The germline CDR1 and CDR2 sequences are GTSNPN and SVGIG (reference sequence). The CDR3 loop reads CAWSSSGGGDTEAFF. Here the CDR3 DNA reads TGTGCCTGGAGTAGTTCGGGAGGGGGCGACACTGAAGCTTTCTTT.

This chain links TRBV5-1 with TRBJ1-1, with 8 bases identical to TRBD1. Germline values: CDR1 SGHRS, CDR2 YFSETQ. This CDR3 has 14 amino acids. The V segment lost 3 bases and the J segment 1 base; nucleotides outside the gene matches: 2. CDR3 DNA sequence: TGCGCCAGCAGCTCGACAGGGGAGAACACTGAAGCTTTCTTT. Protein: CASSSTGENTEAFF. Looking up the rest from reference TRBV5-1 and TRBJ1-1 gives the full variable domain: KAGVTQTPRYLIKTRGQQVTLSCSPISGHRSVSWYQQTPGQGLQFLFEYFSETQRNKGNFPGRFSGRQFSNSRSEMNVSTLELGDSALYLCASSSTGENTEAFFGQGTRLTVV.

Here the CDR3 DNA reads TGTGCCAGCAGTCTAAGGAGGGATGGTAGCGGGGAGCTGTTTTTT. Residues: CASSLRRDGSGELFF. J is TRBJ2-2 and V is TRBV7-3; TRBD2 might be the D (6 bases). This CDR3 spans 15 amino acids. The ends were cut back, 6 bases at V and 7 bases at J, with 18 bases in the middle. Germline assignment: CDR1 SGHTA and CDR2 FQGTGA.

V usage is TRBV20-1 and J usage is TRBJ1-1; D not certain. Germline CDR1 DFQATT, CDR2 SNEGSKA (reference sequence). Trimming shortened V by 5 bases and J by 3 bases, and 7 bases separated the two germline ends. The CDR3 covers 11 residues. CDR3 DNA: TGCAGTGCTCTAACCGACACTGAAGCTTTCTTT. Amino acids: CSALTDTEAFF.

Worth noting for this clone: The sample has other DNA sequences that encode this CDR3 too. V is TRBV9 and J is TRBJ2-7; TRBD2 matches at 8 bases. This CDR3 has 14 residues. V lost 4 bases to trimming and J lost 2 bases; unmatched junction nucleotides: 5. Germline CDR1 SGDLS, CDR2 YYNGEE. CDR3 bases: TGTGCCAGCAGCCCTCGGGGGGGAACCTACGAGCAGTACTTC. The encoded protein is CASSPRGGTYEQYF.

The chain uses TRBV3-1 (or the pseudogene TRBV3-2) and TRBJ2-1; TRBD2 matches 12 bases. The junction had 7 bases not matched to a gene; V was cut back by 0 bases and J by 7 bases. Germline loops: CDR1 LGHDT, CDR2 YNNKEL (reference sequence). The CDR3 totals 17 residues. The DNA for the CDR3 is TGTGCCAGCAGCCAAGATCCTAGCGGGAGGGCCGCTAATGAGCAGTTCTTC. Protein: CASSQDPSGRAANEQFF.